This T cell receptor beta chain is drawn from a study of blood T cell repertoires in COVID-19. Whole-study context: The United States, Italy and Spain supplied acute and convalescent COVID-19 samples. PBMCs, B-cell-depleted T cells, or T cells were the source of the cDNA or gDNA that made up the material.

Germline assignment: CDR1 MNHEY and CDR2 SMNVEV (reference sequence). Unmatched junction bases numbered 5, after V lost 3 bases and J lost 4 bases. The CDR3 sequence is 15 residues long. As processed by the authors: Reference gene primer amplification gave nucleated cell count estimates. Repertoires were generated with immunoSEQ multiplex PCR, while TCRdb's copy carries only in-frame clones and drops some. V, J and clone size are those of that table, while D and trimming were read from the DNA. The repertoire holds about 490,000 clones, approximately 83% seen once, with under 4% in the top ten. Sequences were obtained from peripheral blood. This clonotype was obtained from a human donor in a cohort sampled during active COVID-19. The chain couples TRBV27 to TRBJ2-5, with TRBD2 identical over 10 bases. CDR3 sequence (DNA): TGTGCCAGCAGTTTCCTAGCGGGAGTTAGAGAGACCCAGTACTTC. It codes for CASSFLAGVRETQYF.